The 32 T cell receptor beta chains listed next were all sequenced from one sample in a study of blood T cell repertoires in COVID-19. This table comes from immunoSEQ multiplex PCR, and its TCRdb copy is limited to in-frame clones, with some not included. This sample has some 70,000 clones, with 87% found just once. Source material: peripheral blood. These receptors were obtained from a man aged 45-65 years with active COVID-19.

This chain joins TRBV9 and TRBJ2-2; TRBD2 matches 8 bases. Germline V gene lookup returns CDR1 SGDLS and CDR2 YYNGEE. The CDR3 totals 16 residues. The V gene end was trimmed by 0 bases and the J gene end by 6 bases; junction bases not matched to a gene: 7. The DNA for the CDR3 is TGTGCCAGCAGCGTAGAGGAGCGGGGGACGTCCGGGGAGCTGTTTTTT. Translated: CASSVEERGTSGELFF.

The chain uses TRBV7-8 and TRBJ2-1; 9 bases match TRBD2. The CDR3 consists of 16 residues. Germline assignment: CDR1 SGHVS and CDR2 FQNEAQ. Losses at the gene ends were 0 bases for V and 5 bases for J; bases not matched to a gene: 5. CDR3 in DNA: TGTGCCAGCAGCTTAGCGTTAGCGGGAGATAACAATGAGCAGTTCTTC. Translation: CASSLALAGDNNEQFF.

The genes are TRBV6-2 or TRBV6-3 and TRBJ1-6; unclear D gene. CDR1 is MNHEY and CDR2 is SVGEGT in the germline V gene. V was shortened by 2 bases and J by 11 bases, with 16 bases between the two germline ends. CDR3 length equals 15 residues. CDR3 protein: CASSYVRSDQPPLHF. In DNA, the CDR3 is TGTGCCAGCAGTTACGTCAGGTCTGATCAGCCACCCCTCCACTTT.

The CDR3 sequence: CASSLNSVETDTQYF. The CDR3 nucleotides are TGTGCCAGCAGCTTGAACTCTGTGGAGACAGATACGCAGTATTTT. The chain combines TRBV7-2 with TRBJ2-3; no reliable D call. The V gene lost 3 bases and the J gene lost 3 bases, with 13 bases spanning the gap. Germline values: CDR1 SGHTA, CDR2 FQGNSA. The CDR3 extends over 15 amino acids.

This clone was seen once. V gene TRBV28 combines with J gene TRBJ2-6; TRBD1 aligns across 12 bases. The CDR3 extends over 18 amino acids. In germline, CDR1 is MDHEN, CDR2 SYDVKM. After removal of 6 bases from V and 1 base from J, the junction contained 7 bases not matched to a gene. The CDR3 sequence: CASRGTGGAGSGANVLTF. The CDR3 nucleotides read TGTGCCAGCAGGGGGACAGGGGGCGCAGGGTCTGGGGCCAACGTCCTGACTTTC.

The chain combines TRBV3-1 (or the pseudogene TRBV3-2) with TRBJ2-2; 14 positions agree with TRBD2. Losses at the gene ends were 2 bases for V and 5 bases for J; bases not matched to a gene: 4. Germline V gene data show CDR1 as LGHDT and CDR2 as YNNKEL (reference sequence). This CDR3 has 17 amino acids. The CDR3 nucleotides are TGTGCCAGCAGCCAAACCGGACTAGCGGGGGGAACCGGGGAGCTGTTTTTT. Translating it yields CASSQTGLAGGTGELFF.

This clone was picked up one time. The chain combines TRBV4-1 with TRBJ1-6; 8 nucleotides match TRBD1. The germline gives CDR1 MGHRA, CDR2 YSYEKL. Unmatched junction bases numbered 12, after V lost 5 bases and J lost 9 bases. This CDR3 is 16 amino acids long. The CDR3 protein is CASSVPRTGQRSPLHF. The CDR3 bases are TGCGCCAGCAGCGTCCCCCGGACAGGGCAACGTTCACCCCTCCACTTT.

V is TRBV5-6 and J is TRBJ1-2, with unresolved D. Trimming stripped 6 bases from V and 6 bases from J, with 9 bases between. The CDR3 covers 11 residues. Germline assignment: CDR1 SGHDT and CDR2 YYEEEE. The CDR3: CASINPDGYTF. The CDR3, as DNA: TGTGCCAGCATCAACCCGGATGGCTACACCTTC.

V is TRBV6-6 and J is TRBJ2-1, with D possibly being TRBD2 (6 bases). The CDR3 is 20 amino acids. Germline V gene data show CDR1 as MNHNY and CDR2 as SVGAGI (reference sequence). Trimming took 5 bases from V and 6 from J, leaving 32 bases between them. The CDR3 sequence: CASSPSFERESPFLRNEQFF. As DNA, the CDR3 is TGTGCCAGCAGTCCTTCCTTTGAACGGGAGAGCCCCTTTTTACGCAATGAGCAGTTCTTC.

The V and J genes are TRBV6-5 and TRBJ1-5; the D gene is possibly TRBD1 (5 bases). Germline assignment: CDR1 MNHEY and CDR2 SVGAGI. Trimming pared 0 bases from V and 6 bases from J, leaving 15 bases between. The CDR3 consists of 16 residues. Here the CDR3 DNA reads TGTGCCAGCAGTTACTCCGTCCAGGGAGGAGGTCAGCCCCAGCATTTT. Translation: CASSYSVQGGGQPQHF.

The chain uses TRBV6-1 and TRBJ2-3, with 9 bases matching TRBD2. Trimming removed 4 bases from V and 5 bases from J; junction bases left unmatched: 4. Germline V gene sequence: CDR1 MNHNS, CDR2 SASEGT. The CDR3 spans 14 residues. CDR3 sequence: CASSVAGVKDTQYF. CDR3 in DNA: TGTGCCAGCAGTGTAGCGGGAGTTAAAGATACGCAGTATTTT.

This chain links TRBV24-1 with TRBJ1-2; 9 bases are shared with TRBD1. V lost 3 bases to trimming and J lost 4 bases; unmatched junction nucleotides: 5. CDR1 and CDR2 from the germline V gene are KGHDR and SFDVKD. The CDR3 runs to 15 residues. Here the CDR3 reads CATSDPGTGIYGYTF. DNA for the CDR3: TGTGCCACCAGTGATCCGGGGACAGGGATCTATGGCTACACCTTC.

The rearrangement joins TRBV5-4 to TRBJ1-1; 10 bases align to TRBD1. This CDR3 comprises 16 residues. Trimming removed 0 bases from V and 2 bases from J; junction bases left unmatched: 4. Germline-derived CDR1 and CDR2 are SGHNT and YYREEE (reference sequence). CDR3 bases: TGTGCCAGCAGCTTGGGCCAGACAGGGGGCAACACTGAAGCTTTCTTT. Its translation is CASSLGQTGGNTEAFF.

Only one count was recorded for this clone. The rearrangement links TRBV7-2 to TRBJ1-2; D is uncertain. In germline, CDR1 is SGHTA, CDR2 FQGNSA. Trimming cost V 5 bases and J 3 bases, with 10 bases left between them. The CDR3 runs 13 residues. Written as DNA, the CDR3 is TGTGCCAGCAGCCCGGAAGGAGACTATGGCTACACCTTC. It yields the protein CASSPEGDYGYTF.

This clone was found a few times. The chain employs TRBV6-5 and TRBJ1-1; 9 bases fit TRBD1. V gave up 4 bases and J gave up 4 bases; unmatched junction bases: 4. This CDR3 has 14 amino acids. Germline-derived CDR1 and CDR2 are MNHEY and SVGAGI. CDR3 sequence: CASSSGTGSTEAFF. The CDR3 region has the DNA TGTGCCAGCAGTTCCGGGACAGGGTCCACTGAAGCTTTCTTT.

This sequence joins TRBV6-2 or TRBV6-3 and TRBJ1-2; D is uncertain. Trimming took off 6 bases at V and 3 bases at J, with 8 bases between the two ends. The CDR3 consists of 12 residues. Germline lookup yields CDR1 MNHEY and CDR2 SVGEGT. This CDR3 reads CASSARDYGYTF. DNA of the CDR3: TGTGCCAGCAGCGCGAGGGACTATGGCTACACCTTC.

The rearrangement joins TRBV30 to TRBJ2-1; 9 positions agree with TRBD2. CDR1 GTSNPN and CDR2 SVGIG come from the germline V gene (reference sequence). Germline trimming cut 1 base from V and 8 bases from J; bases unmatched to any gene: 15. The CDR3 is made up of 17 amino acids. The CDR3 DNA reads as TGTGCCTGGAGTGCCCTCCTTTCGCGGGAGGGCCGGGATGAGCAGTTCTTC. It yields the protein CAWSALLSREGRDEQFF.

V and J are TRBV4-2 and TRBJ2-7; D gene ambiguous. CDR3 length: 16 amino acids. CDR1 LGHNA and CDR2 YNFKEQ come from the germline V gene. V lost 0 bases to trimming and J lost 7 bases, with 19 bases between them. CDR3 coding DNA: TGTGCCAGCAGCCAAGAGTTCGGGTCCTCCATGAGAGAGCAGTACTTC. Translation: CASSQEFGSSMREQYF.

This chain links TRBV30 with TRBJ2-2; D call uncertain. V lost 4 bases and J lost 0, with 12 bases in between. Germline V gives CDR1 GTSNPN, CDR2 SVGIG (reference sequence). The CDR3 totals 15 residues. The CDR3 bases are TGTGCCTGGAAAGAGGCAAATACGAACACCGGGGAGCTGTTTTTT. It yields the protein CAWKEANTNTGELFF.

The V and J genes are TRBV7-9 and TRBJ2-7; 7 bases are a match to TRBD2. In germline, CDR1 is SEHNR, CDR2 FQNEAQ (reference sequence). Trimming removed 10 bases from V and 5 bases from J; junction bases left unmatched: 11. The CDR3 is 13 residues long. CDR3 coding DNA: TGTGCCACGAGAGGCGGGGGAGACAACGAGCAGTACTTC. As protein: CATRGGGDNEQYF. The full variable domain, in which reference TRBV7-9 and TRBJ2-7 provide the parts outside the CDR3, is DTGVSQNPRHKITKRGQNVTFRCDPISEHNRLYWYRQTLGQGPEFLTYFQNEAQLEKSRLLSDRFSAERPKGSFSTLEIQRTEQGDSAMYLCATRGGGDNEQYFGPGTRLTVT.

This chain uses TRBV19 with TRBJ1-1; 7 bases agree with TRBD1. J gave up 7 bases and V 9 bases, and 5 bases lay outside the gene matches. The CDR3 length is 11 residues. Germline V lookup: CDR1 LNHDA, CDR2 SQIVND (reference sequence). CDR3 coding DNA: TGTGCCAGCCGACAGGGATTTGAAGCTTTCTTT. This gives the protein CASRQGFEAFF.

The chain links TRBV29-1 to TRBJ2-5; 10 bases align to TRBD2. The CDR3 runs 13 residues. V lost 5 bases, J lost 4 bases, and 4 bases stayed unmatched. The germline CDR1 and CDR2 sequences are SQVTM and ANQGSEA. The CDR3 loop is CSVRAGGRETQYF. The CDR3 DNA sequence: TGCAGCGTTCGAGCGGGGGGGCGAGAGACCCAGTACTTC. Drawing the rest from reference TRBV29-1 and TRBJ2-5, the complete variable domain is SAVISQKPSRDICQRGTSLTIQCQVDSQVTMMFWYRQQPGQSLTLIATANQGSEATYESGFVIDKFPISRPNLTFSTLTVSNMSPEDSSIYLCSVRAGGRETQYFGPGTRLLVL.

The chain has TRBV28 and TRBJ2-3, with 8 bases identical to TRBD2. CDR1 is MDHEN and CDR2 is SYDVKM in the germline V gene. V shed 6 bases and J 2 bases; nucleotides not matched to a gene: 4. This CDR3 is built from 14 residues. CDR3 nucleotide sequence: TGTGCCAGCAGACTAGCGGACCCCACAGATACGCAGTATTTT. Protein product: CASRLADPTDTQYF.

The gene calls are TRBV5-1 and TRBJ2-4, with TRBD2 matching 7 bases. This CDR3 region has 17 residues. Germline V gene sequence: CDR1 SGHRS, CDR2 YFSETQ. The V and J ends lost 0 bases and 1 base, in that order; junction bases with no gene match: 7. The CDR3 region is CASSLAPTGRAKNIQYF. CDR3 nucleotide sequence: TGCGCCAGCAGCTTGGCCCCTACCGGGAGGGCCAAAAACATTCAGTACTTC.

The genes are TRBV4-2 and TRBJ1-6; maybe TRBD1 (6 bases). The ends were cut back, 0 bases at V and 9 bases at J, with 18 bases in the middle. The CDR3 has 17 residues. Germline V gene lookup returns CDR1 LGHNA and CDR2 YNFKEQ. CDR3 bases: TGTGCCAGCAGCCAAGAGAGGGGGGGCGGTCGGGGTTCACCCCTCCACTTT. Translated, it gives CASSQERGGGRGSPLHF.

This chain joins TRBV4-1 and TRBJ2-7, with D uncertain. V lost 4 bases to trimming and J lost 0 bases, with 7 bases between them. Germline CDR1 MGHRA, CDR2 YSYEKL. This CDR3 is built from 13 residues. The CDR3 sequence is CASSLTVSYEQYF. The CDR3 bases are TGCGCCAGCAGCCTAACGGTCTCCTACGAGCAGTACTTC.

This clone was observed a few times. The sample contains more than one DNA sequence encoding this CDR3. This rearrangement joins TRBV3-1 (or the pseudogene TRBV3-2) to TRBJ1-2; D remains unclear. Trimming cost V 1 base and J 5 bases, with 5 bases left between them. The CDR3 contains 12 residues. CDR1 LGHDT and CDR2 YNNKEL come from the germline V gene (reference sequence). The CDR3 DNA follows: TGTGCCAGCAGCCAAGGCCGGTATGGCTACACCTTC. It translates to CASSQGRYGYTF.

The CDR3 sequence is CASCSGGAQETQYF. Here the CDR3 DNA reads TGTGCCAGCTGTAGCGGGGGGGCCCAAGAGACCCAGTACTTC. The chain has TRBV6-5 and TRBJ2-5; 11 bases map to TRBD2. The CDR3 covers 14 residues. The germline CDR1 and CDR2 sequences are MNHEY and SVGAGI. V shed 8 bases, J shed 1 base, and the junction held 3 bases outside the gene matches.

V and J are TRBV3-1 (or the pseudogene TRBV3-2) and TRBJ1-2; no clear D. The V end was cut by 5 bases, the J end by 5 bases, with 6 bases between. Germline-derived CDR1 and CDR2 are LGHDT and YNNKEL (reference sequence). CDR3 length equals 11 residues. The CDR3 coding sequence is TGTGCCAGCAGCTCTCTTTATGGCTACACCTTC. Protein sequence: CASSSLYGYTF.

The chain employs TRBV7-9 and TRBJ1-5, with TRBD1 matching 9 bases. Trimming took 1 base from V and 1 from J; bases not matched to a gene: 5. This CDR3 is built from 17 residues. Germline V CDR1 and CDR2: SEHNR, FQNEAQ (reference sequence). The CDR3 spells CASSLGSGTGSNQPQHF. The CDR3 DNA reads as TGTGCCAGCAGCTTAGGTTCCGGGACAGGGAGCAATCAGCCCCAGCATTTT. The full variable domain, rest sourced from reference TRBV7-9 and TRBJ1-5, is DTGVSQNPRHKITKRGQNVTFRCDPISEHNRLYWYRQTLGQGPEFLTYFQNEAQLEKSRLLSDRFSAERPKGSFSTLEIQRTEQGDSAMYLCASSLGSGTGSNQPQHFGDGTRLSIL.

The V and J genes are TRBV4-3 and TRBJ2-7; 7 bases are a match to TRBD1. CDR3 length: 15 amino acids. Germline CDR1 reads LGHNA; CDR2 reads YSLEER. V gave up 1 base and J gave up 0 bases; unmatched junction bases: 3. The CDR3 region has the DNA TGCGCCAGCAGCCAAGGGGACAGTTCCTCCTACGAGCAGTACTTC. Its translation is CASSQGDSSSYEQYF.

This chain joins TRBV5-8 and TRBJ2-3; 11 nucleotides align to TRBD2. The CDR3 runs to 14 residues. Germline V gives CDR1 SGHTS, CDR2 YDEGEE. The ends lost 1 base at V and 7 bases at J; junction bases unmatched: 2. The CDR3 sequence is CASSLRLAGYTQYF. CDR3 sequence (DNA): TGTGCCAGCAGCTTGCGACTAGCGGGGTATACGCAGTATTTT.